One sample yielded the 25 T cell receptor beta chains listed below, sequenced in a study of OX40 agonist ivuxolimab in advanced cancers. Generated by immunoSEQ multiplex PCR, the TCRdb table keeps only in-frame clones and is missing some. The repertoire includes 100,000 to 120,000 clones, roughly nine tenths of them detected once, and approximately 0.29% sits in the top ten. Here the sequenced sample was CD4+ or CD8+ T cells sorted from blood, taken in a trial of the OX40 agonist ivuxolimab. The receptors here all came from an adult with an advanced solid tumor such as melanoma, head and neck, liver or kidney cancer.

This clone was seen more than once but under ten times. The CDR3 loop is CASINRGVSGNTIYF. Here the CDR3 DNA reads TGTGCCAGTATCAATCGCGGAGTCTCTGGAAACACCATATATTTT. The V gene is TRBV19, the J gene TRBJ1-3; D gene unclear. Germline V gives CDR1 LNHDA, CDR2 SQIVND (reference sequence). The CDR3 contains 15 residues. Trimming removed 7 bases from V and 0 bases from J, with 13 bases in between.

The chain employs TRBV28 and TRBJ2-7; TRBD2 matches at 10 bases. Losses at the gene ends were 2 bases for V and 7 bases for J; bases not matched to a gene: 5. The length of the CDR3 is 14 residues. The germline V gene has CDR1 MDHEN and CDR2 SYDVKM. As DNA, the CDR3 is TGTGCCAGCAGTTTACCTAGCGGGAGAAAGGAGCAGTACTTC. It is translated as CASSLPSGRKEQYF.

The chain uses TRBV4-2 and TRBJ2-3; D is ambiguous. The CDR3 is 14 amino acids. Germline V gene sequence: CDR1 LGHNA, CDR2 YNFKEQ. V was pared by 5 bases and J by 6 bases, with 15 bases between. CDR3 nucleotides: TGTGCCAGCAGCTTGGGTCTGGCGAGGGATACGCAGTATTTT. Its translation is CASSLGLARDTQYF.

The rearrangement uses TRBV19 and TRBJ1-1, with 7 bases lining up with TRBD1. The V gene's germline CDR1 is LNHDA and CDR2 SQIVND (reference sequence). This CDR3 spans 14 amino acids. Trimming at V came to 7 bases and at J to 10 bases, leaving 15 bases not matched to a gene. The CDR3 here is CASISDRDLHLAFF. CDR3 coding DNA: TGTGCCAGTATTTCCGACAGGGACCTTCACCTAGCTTTCTTT.

This sequence joins TRBV6-1 and TRBJ1-4; D not certain. The CDR3 consists of 14 residues. Germline V gives CDR1 MNHNS, CDR2 SASEGT. Trimming cost V 2 bases and J 2 bases, with 6 bases left between them. CDR3 DNA: TGTGCCAGCAGTGAACCCGGGACTAATGAAAAACTGTTTTTT. It is translated as CASSEPGTNEKLFF.

This chain connects TRBV4-3 to TRBJ1-5; D remains unclear. The length of the CDR3 is 15 residues. The germline gives CDR1 LGHNA, CDR2 YSLEER. Trimming took off 0 bases at V and 4 bases at J, with 10 bases between the two ends. The CDR3 region is CASSQDWVGNQPQHF. The CDR3 bases are TGCGCCAGCAGCCAAGATTGGGTGGGGAATCAGCCCCAGCATTTT.

This clone was found a few times. The gene calls are TRBV25-1 and TRBJ2-7; D might be TRBD1 (6 bases). Germline V gene lookup returns CDR1 MGHDK and CDR2 SYGVNS. The CDR3 totals 13 residues. Trimming removed 3 bases at V and 3 bases at J, with 9 bases between. The DNA for the CDR3 is TGTGCCAGCAGTGATGGACAGCTCTACGAGCAGTACTTC. This translates into CASSDGQLYEQYF.

This clone was detected only once. The chain carries TRBV11-3 and TRBJ2-1, with TRBD1 matching 9 bases. V lost 5 bases to trimming and J lost 7 bases; unmatched junction nucleotides: 12. This CDR3 is 16 amino acids long. CDR1 and CDR2 (germline): SGHNT, YENEEA. The CDR3 coding sequence is TGTGCCAGCAGCGCCCGAGCCCCGGACAGGGGAAATGAGCAGTTCTTC. Protein: CASSARAPDRGNEQFF.

The chain has TRBV28 and TRBJ1-4; weak D call: TRBD1 (6 bases). V was clipped by 4 bases and J by 11 bases, with 20 bases between them. The CDR3 totals 15 residues. Looked up from germline, CDR1 is MDHEN and CDR2 is SYDVKM. Here the CDR3 reads CASSSSGTRMGKLFF. The CDR3 DNA is TGTGCCAGCAGTTCATCGGGGACACGCATGGGGAAACTGTTTTTT.

V gene TRBV14 combines with J gene TRBJ1-1; D remains ambiguous. Germline V CDR1 and CDR2: SGHDN, FVKESK. Between the trimmed V and J ends, which lost 0 bases and 8 bases, there was a span of 10 bases. The CDR3 has 13 amino acids. CDR3 in DNA: TGTGCCAGCAGCCAAGAAGAGTCTGGGGAAGCTTTCTTT. Translated, it gives CASSQEESGEAFF.

This rearrangement joins TRBV6-6 to TRBJ2-3; the D gene is possibly TRBD1 (5 bases). The length of the CDR3 is 13 residues. Germline V gene sequence: CDR1 MNHNY, CDR2 SVGAGI (reference sequence). V lost 7 bases to trimming and J lost 4 bases, with 12 bases between them. CDR3 coding DNA: TGTGCCAGCATCCCGGTAGGGGCAGATACGCAGTATTTT. The encoded protein is CASIPVGADTQYF.

The chain carries TRBV14 and TRBJ2-3, with D tentatively TRBD2 (6 bases). Germline values: CDR1 SGHDN, CDR2 FVKESK. V lost 3 bases and J 2 bases, leaving 9 bases between the germline ends. The length of the CDR3 is 14 residues. CDR3 amino acids: CASSQRELTDTQYF. CDR3 nucleotide sequence: TGTGCCAGCAGCCAGCGGGAACTCACAGATACGCAGTATTTT.

J is TRBJ1-2 and V is TRBV5-1; D might be TRBD1 (5 bases). CDR1 is SGHRS and CDR2 is YFSETQ in the germline V gene. The ends were cut back, 4 bases at V and 1 base at J, with 14 bases in the middle. The CDR3 is 15 amino acids. The CDR3 is CASSRDSSFNYGYTF. The CDR3, as DNA: TGCGCCAGCAGCCGAGACAGCTCCTTTAACTATGGCTACACCTTC.

The V call is TRBV19, the J call TRBJ1-5; D gene uncertain. Trimming removed 5 bases at V and 7 bases at J, with 9 bases between. The germline V gene has CDR1 LNHDA and CDR2 SQIVND (reference sequence). The CDR3 has 12 amino acids. CDR3 sequence reads: CASSLLGQPQHF. Here the CDR3 DNA reads TGTGCCAGTAGTCTACTGGGGCAGCCCCAGCATTTT.

This sequence joins TRBV7-8 and TRBJ1-1; D is unresolved. The CDR3 has 13 amino acids. Germline V gives CDR1 SGHVS, CDR2 FQNEAQ. V shed 2 bases and J shed 5 bases, with 9 bases lying between them. This CDR3 is CASSLIPLTEAFF. The CDR3 DNA reads as TGTGCCAGCAGCTTAATCCCGCTGACTGAAGCTTTCTTT. Full variable domain (missing parts from reference TRBV7-8 and TRBJ1-1): GAGVSQSPRYKVAKRGQDVALRCDPISGHVSLFWYQQALGQGPEFLTYFQNEAQLDKSGLPSDRFFAERPEGSVSTLKIQRTQQEDSAVYLCASSLIPLTEAFFGQGTRLTVV.

The chain recombines TRBV6-5 with TRBJ2-1; D is uncertain. CDR1 MNHEY and CDR2 SVGAGI come from the germline V gene. V lost 6 bases to trimming and J lost 0 bases, with 12 bases between them. The CDR3 runs 15 residues. The CDR3 DNA sequence: TGTGCCAGCAGCCTCAGGAGAAGCTCCTACAATGAGCAGTTCTTC. Translated: CASSLRRSSYNEQFF.

This clone was seen a few times. The rearrangement joins TRBV6-1 to TRBJ1-5; no reliable D call. The V and J ends lost 8 bases and 4 bases respectively, with 15 bases between them. CDR3 length: 14 amino acids. In germline, CDR1 is MNHNS, CDR2 SASEGT. The CDR3 spells CASEENLWNQPQHF. In DNA, the CDR3 is TGTGCCAGCGAAGAGAACCTGTGGAATCAGCCCCAGCATTTT.

This clone showed up just once. The chain combines TRBV5-1 with TRBJ2-1; tentatively, D is TRBD1 (5 bases). The germline V and J ends were trimmed by 0 bases and 7 bases, with 8 bases remaining between them. Germline CDR1 is SGHRS and CDR2 is YFSETQ. CDR3 length equals 13 residues. CDR3 nucleotides: TGCGCCAGCAGCTTGGGGGGCAGGAATGAGCAGTTCTTC. Protein product: CASSLGGRNEQFF. Looking up the rest from reference TRBV5-1 and TRBJ2-1 gives the full variable domain: KAGVTQTPRYLIKTRGQQVTLSCSPISGHRSVSWYQQTPGQGLQFLFEYFSETQRNKGNFPGRFSGRQFSNSRSEMNVSTLELGDSALYLCASSLGGRNEQFFGPGTRLTVL.

The genes are TRBV6-5 and TRBJ2-3, with D perhaps TRBD1 or TRBD2 (5 bases each). CDR1 is MNHEY and CDR2 is SVGAGI in the germline V gene. This CDR3 contains 13 residues. Trimming shortened V by 5 bases and J by 11 bases, and 17 bases separated the two germline ends. The CDR3 DNA is TGTGCCAGCAGTAGAGAGGGGCTAGTTGAGCAGTATTTT. It translates to CASSREGLVEQYF.

This sequence joins TRBV7-9 and TRBJ1-2; D uncertain. Germline assignment: CDR1 SEHNR and CDR2 FQNEAQ (reference sequence). The CDR3 length is 14 residues. Trimming took off 3 bases at V and 4 bases at J, with 12 bases between the two ends. CDR3 nucleotide sequence: TGTGCCAGCAGCTTGGGCAGCGTCCTCTATGGCTACACCTTC. Amino acids: CASSLGSVLYGYTF.

V usage is TRBV2 and J usage is TRBJ2-7, with TRBD1 identical over 10 bases. V lost 6 bases and J lost 2; bases outside the gene matches: 7. Per the germline V gene, CDR1 is SNHLY and CDR2 is FYNNEI. This CDR3 comprises 15 residues. CDR3 in amino acids: CASRLPGQGPYEQYF. The CDR3 coding sequence is TGTGCCAGCAGGTTGCCGGGACAGGGGCCCTACGAGCAGTACTTC.

This chain uses TRBV7-3 with TRBJ1-6; D gene ambiguous. The germline V gene has CDR1 SGHTA and CDR2 FQGTGA. Deletions cut 2 bases from V and 5 bases from J, with 10 bases between. This CDR3 has 15 residues. The CDR3 DNA follows: TGTGCCAGCAGCTTAGGAGCTCAAGATAATTCACCCCTCCACTTT. The encoded protein is CASSLGAQDNSPLHF. Full variable domain (rest looked up from reference TRBV7-3 and TRBJ1-6): GAGVSQTPSNKVTEKGKYVELRCDPISGHTALYWYRQSLGQGPEFLIYFQGTGAADDSGLPNDRFFAVRPEGSVSTLKIQRTERGDSAVYLCASSLGAQDNSPLHFGNGTRLTVT.

The V call is TRBV5-8, the J call TRBJ1-5; D is unclear. The CDR3 consists of 12 residues. Germline V gene lookup returns CDR1 SGHTS and CDR2 YDEGEE. V was cut by 3 bases and J by 11 bases, with 12 bases left in between. The CDR3 nucleotides are TGTGCCAGCAGCTCGCTACAGCGGTCCCAGCATTTT. This translates into CASSSLQRSQHF.

The chain employs TRBV10-2 and TRBJ1-2, with TRBD1 matching 12 bases. The CDR3 is 14 amino acids. Trimming removed 6 bases from V and 7 bases from J; junction bases left unmatched: 6. The germline CDR1 and CDR2 sequences are WSHSY and SAAADI. CDR3 in amino acids: CASSWGQGAGGYTF. CDR3 sequence (DNA): TGCGCCAGCAGCTGGGGACAGGGGGCGGGTGGCTACACCTTC.

The rearrangement links TRBV19 to TRBJ2-2; 8 nucleotides match TRBD1. Trimming removed 5 bases from V and 7 bases from J; junction bases left unmatched: 12. Germline loops: CDR1 LNHDA, CDR2 SQIVND (reference sequence). This CDR3 has 16 residues. The CDR3 region is CASSRPVTGESGELFF. CDR3 bases: TGTGCCAGTAGTCGCCCCGTGACAGGGGAAAGCGGGGAGCTGTTTTTT.